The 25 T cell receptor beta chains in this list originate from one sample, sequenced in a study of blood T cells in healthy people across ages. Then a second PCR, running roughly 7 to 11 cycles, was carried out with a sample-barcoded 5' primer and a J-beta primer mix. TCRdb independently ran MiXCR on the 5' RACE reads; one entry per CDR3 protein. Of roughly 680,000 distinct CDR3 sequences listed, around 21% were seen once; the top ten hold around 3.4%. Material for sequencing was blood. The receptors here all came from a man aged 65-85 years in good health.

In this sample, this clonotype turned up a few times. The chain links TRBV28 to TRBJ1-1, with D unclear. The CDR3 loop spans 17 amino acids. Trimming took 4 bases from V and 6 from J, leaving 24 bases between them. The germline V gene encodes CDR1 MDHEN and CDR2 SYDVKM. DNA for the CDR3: TGTGCCAGCAGTTCATTTGGGCTTAGTCCCTATTTAGCTGAAGCTTTCTTT. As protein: CASSSFGLSPYLAEAFF.

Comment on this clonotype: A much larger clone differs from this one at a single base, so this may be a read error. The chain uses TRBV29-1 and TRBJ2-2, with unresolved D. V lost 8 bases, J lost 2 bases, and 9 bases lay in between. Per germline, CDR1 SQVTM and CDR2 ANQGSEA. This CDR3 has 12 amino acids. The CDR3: CSYKENTGELFF. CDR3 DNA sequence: TGCAGCTACAAGGAAAACACCGGGGAGCTGTTTTTT.

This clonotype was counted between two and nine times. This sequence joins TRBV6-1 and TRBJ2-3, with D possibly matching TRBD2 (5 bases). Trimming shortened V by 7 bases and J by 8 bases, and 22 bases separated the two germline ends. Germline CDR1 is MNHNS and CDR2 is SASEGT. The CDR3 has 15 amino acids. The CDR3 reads CASTTDWAAGGTQYF. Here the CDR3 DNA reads TGTGCCAGCACAACGGACTGGGCGGCCGGAGGTACGCAGTATTTT.

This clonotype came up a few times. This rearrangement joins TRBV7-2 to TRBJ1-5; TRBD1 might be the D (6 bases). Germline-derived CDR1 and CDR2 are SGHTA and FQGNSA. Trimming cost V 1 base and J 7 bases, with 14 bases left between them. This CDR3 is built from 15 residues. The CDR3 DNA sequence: TGTGCCAGCAGCTTAGAGGCAGGGGCCAACCAGCCCCAGCATTTT. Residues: CASSLEAGANQPQHF.

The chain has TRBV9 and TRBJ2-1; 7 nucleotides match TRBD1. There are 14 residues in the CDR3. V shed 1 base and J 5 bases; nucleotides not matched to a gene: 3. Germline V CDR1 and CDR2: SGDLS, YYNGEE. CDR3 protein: CASSVQGVNNEQFF. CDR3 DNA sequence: TGTGCCAGCAGCGTACAGGGGGTCAACAATGAGCAGTTCTTC.

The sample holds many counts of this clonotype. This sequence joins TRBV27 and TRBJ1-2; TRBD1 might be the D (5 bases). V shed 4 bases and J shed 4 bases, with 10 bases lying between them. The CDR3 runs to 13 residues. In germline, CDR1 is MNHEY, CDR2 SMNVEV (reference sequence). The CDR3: CASSYSDTYGYTF. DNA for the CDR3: TGTGCCAGCAGTTATTCGGACACCTATGGCTACACCTTC.

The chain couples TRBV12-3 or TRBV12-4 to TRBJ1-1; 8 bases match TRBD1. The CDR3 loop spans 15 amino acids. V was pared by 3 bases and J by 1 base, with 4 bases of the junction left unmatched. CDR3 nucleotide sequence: TGTGCCAGCAGTTTTGGGCAGGGGGCGAACACTGAAGCTTTCTTT. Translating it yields CASSFGQGANTEAFF.

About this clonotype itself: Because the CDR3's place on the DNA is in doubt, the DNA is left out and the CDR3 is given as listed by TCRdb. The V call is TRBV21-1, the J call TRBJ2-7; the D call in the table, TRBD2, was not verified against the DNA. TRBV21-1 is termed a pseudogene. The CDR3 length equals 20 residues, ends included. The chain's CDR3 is CASSKALWGVASGILYEQYF.

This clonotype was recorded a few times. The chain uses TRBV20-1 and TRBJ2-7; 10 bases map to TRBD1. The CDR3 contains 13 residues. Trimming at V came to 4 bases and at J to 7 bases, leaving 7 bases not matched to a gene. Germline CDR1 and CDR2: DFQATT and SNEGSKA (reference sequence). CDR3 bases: TGCAGTGCTACGGACAGGGGGGCTAAAGAGCAGTACTTC. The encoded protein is CSATDRGAKEQYF.

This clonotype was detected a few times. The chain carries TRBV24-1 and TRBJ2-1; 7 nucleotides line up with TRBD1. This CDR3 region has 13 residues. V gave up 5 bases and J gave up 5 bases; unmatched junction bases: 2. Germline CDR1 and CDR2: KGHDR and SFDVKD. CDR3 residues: CATSAGGNNEQFF. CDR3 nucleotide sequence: TGTGCCACCAGTGCAGGGGGAAACAATGAGCAGTTCTTC.

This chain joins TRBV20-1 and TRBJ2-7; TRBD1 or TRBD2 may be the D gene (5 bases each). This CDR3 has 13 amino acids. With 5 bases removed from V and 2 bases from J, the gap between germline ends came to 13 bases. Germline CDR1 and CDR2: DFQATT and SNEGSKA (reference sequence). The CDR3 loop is CSASGTLTYEQYF. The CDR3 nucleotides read TGCAGTGCTTCCGGGACCCTTACCTACGAGCAGTACTTC.

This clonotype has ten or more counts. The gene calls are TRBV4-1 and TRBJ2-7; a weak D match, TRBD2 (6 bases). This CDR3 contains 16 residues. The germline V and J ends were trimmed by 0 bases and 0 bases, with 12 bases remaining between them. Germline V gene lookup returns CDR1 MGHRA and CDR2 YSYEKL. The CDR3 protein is CASSQEPGENSYEQYF. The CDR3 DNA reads TGCGCCAGCAGCCAAGAACCGGGGGAAAACTCCTACGAGCAGTACTTC.

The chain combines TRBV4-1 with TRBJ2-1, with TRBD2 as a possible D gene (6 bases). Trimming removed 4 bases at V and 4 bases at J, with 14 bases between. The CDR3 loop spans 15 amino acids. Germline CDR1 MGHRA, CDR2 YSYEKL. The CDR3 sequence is CASSLSGEWYNEQFF. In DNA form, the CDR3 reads TGCGCCAGCAGCCTGTCGGGGGAGTGGTACAATGAGCAGTTCTTC.

DNA of the CDR3: TGCAGTGCTACCGGTTACAGCGGGGGGGCCAAATCAGCCAAAAACATTCAGTACTTC. Translated, it gives CSATGYSGGAKSAKNIQYF. This chain uses TRBV20-1 with TRBJ2-4; TRBD2 aligns across 10 bases. Germline V gives CDR1 DFQATT, CDR2 SNEGSKA (reference sequence). CDR3 size: 19 residues. V dropped 4 bases and J dropped 0; count of bases not matched to a gene: 15.

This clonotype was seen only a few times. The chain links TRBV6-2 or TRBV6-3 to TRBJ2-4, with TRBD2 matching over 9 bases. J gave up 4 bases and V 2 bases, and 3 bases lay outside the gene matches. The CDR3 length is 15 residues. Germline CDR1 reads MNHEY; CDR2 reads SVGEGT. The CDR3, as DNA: TGTGCCAGCAGTTACGGGACTAGCAGTAAAAACATTCAGTACTTC. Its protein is CASSYGTSSKNIQYF.

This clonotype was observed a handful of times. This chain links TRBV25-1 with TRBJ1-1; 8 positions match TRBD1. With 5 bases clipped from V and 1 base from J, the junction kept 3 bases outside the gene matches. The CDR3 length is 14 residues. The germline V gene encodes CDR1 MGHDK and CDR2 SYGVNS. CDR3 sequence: CASSPDRANTEAFF. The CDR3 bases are TGTGCCAGCAGTCCGGACAGGGCGAACACTGAAGCTTTCTTT.

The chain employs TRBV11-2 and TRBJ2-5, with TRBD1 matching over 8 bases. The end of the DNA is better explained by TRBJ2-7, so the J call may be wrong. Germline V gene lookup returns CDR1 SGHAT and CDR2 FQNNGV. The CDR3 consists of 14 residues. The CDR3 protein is CASSRDRPSYEQYF. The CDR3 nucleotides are TGTGCCAGCAGCCGGGACAGGCCGTCCTACGAGCAGTACTTC.

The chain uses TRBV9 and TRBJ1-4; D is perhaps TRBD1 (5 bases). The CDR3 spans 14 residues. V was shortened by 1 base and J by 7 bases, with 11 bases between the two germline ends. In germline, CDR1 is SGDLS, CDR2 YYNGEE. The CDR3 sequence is CASSVTGEGEKLFF. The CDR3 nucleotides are TGTGCCAGCAGCGTAACGGGGGAAGGTGAAAAACTGTTTTTT.

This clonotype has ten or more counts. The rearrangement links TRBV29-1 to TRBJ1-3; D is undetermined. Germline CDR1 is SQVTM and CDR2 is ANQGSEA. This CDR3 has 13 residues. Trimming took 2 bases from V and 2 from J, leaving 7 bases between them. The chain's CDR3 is CSVESGTGNTIYF. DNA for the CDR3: TGCAGCGTTGAATCGGGGACTGGAAACACCATATATTTT.

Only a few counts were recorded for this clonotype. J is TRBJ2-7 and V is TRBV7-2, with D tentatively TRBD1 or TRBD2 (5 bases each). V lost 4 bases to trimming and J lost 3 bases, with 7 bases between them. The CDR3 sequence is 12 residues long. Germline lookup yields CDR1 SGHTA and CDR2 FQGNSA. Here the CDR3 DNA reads TGTGCCAGCAGCTGGGACGACTACGAGCAGTACTTC. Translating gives CASSWDDYEQYF.

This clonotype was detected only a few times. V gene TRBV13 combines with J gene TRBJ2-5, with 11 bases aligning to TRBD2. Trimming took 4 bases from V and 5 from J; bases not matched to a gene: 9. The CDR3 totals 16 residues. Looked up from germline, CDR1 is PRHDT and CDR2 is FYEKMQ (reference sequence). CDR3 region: CASSSTSGSLGETQYF. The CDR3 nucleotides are TGTGCCAGCAGCTCTACTAGCGGGAGTCTCGGGGAGACCCAGTACTTC.

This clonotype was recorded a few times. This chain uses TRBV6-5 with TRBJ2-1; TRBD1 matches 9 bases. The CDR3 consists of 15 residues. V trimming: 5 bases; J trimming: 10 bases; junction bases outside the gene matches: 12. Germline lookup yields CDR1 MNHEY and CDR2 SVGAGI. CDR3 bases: TGTGCCAGCAGTCCTAGGACAGGGGTGAGAGGCGAGCAGTTCTTC. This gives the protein CASSPRTGVRGEQFF.

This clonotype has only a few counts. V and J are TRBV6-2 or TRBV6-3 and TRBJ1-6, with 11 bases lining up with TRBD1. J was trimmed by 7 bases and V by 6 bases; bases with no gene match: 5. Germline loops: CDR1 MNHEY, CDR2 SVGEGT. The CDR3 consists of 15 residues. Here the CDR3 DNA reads TGTGCCAGCAGCGATCGGACAGGGGGCAATTCACCCCTCCACTTT. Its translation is CASSDRTGGNSPLHF.

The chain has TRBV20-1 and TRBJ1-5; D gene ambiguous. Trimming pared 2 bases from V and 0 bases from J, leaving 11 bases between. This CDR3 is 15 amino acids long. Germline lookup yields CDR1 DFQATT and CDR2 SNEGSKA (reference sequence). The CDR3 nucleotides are TGCAGTGCTAGAAAAGGACTCATTAGCAATCAGCCCCAGCATTTT. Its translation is CSARKGLISNQPQHF.

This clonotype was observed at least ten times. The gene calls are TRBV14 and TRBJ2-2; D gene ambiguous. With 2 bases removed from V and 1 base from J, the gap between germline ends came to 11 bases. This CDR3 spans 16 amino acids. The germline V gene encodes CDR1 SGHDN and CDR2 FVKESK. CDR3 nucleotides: TGTGCCAGCAGCCAATGGCCCTTGTGGAACACCGGGGAGCTGTTTTTT. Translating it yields CASSQWPLWNTGELFF.